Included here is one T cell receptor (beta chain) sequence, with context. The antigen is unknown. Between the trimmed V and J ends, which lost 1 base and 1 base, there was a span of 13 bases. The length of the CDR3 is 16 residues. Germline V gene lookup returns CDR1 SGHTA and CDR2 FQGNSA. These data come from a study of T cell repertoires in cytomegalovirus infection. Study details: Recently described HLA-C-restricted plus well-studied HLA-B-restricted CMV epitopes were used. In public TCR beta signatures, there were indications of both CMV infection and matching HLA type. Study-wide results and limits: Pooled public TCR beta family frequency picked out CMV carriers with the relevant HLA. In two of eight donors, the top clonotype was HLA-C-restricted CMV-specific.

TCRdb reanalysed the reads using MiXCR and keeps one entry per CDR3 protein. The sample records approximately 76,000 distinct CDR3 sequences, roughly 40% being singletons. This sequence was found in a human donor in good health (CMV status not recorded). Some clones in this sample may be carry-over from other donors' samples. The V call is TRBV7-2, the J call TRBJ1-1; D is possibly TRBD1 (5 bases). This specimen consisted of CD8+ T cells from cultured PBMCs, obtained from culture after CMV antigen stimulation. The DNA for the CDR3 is TGTGCCAGCAGCTTAGGGGAAAGGGGCTGGAACACTGAAGCTTTCTTT. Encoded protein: CASSLGERGWNTEAFF. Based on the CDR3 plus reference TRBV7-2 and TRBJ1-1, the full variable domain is GAGVSQSPSNKVTEKGKDVELRCDPISGHTALYWYRQSLGQGLEFLIYFQGNSAPDKSGLPSDRFSAERTGGSVSTLTIQRTQQEDSAVYLCASSLGERGWNTEAFFGQGTRLTVV.